The clone carrying this T cell receptor beta chain was detected many times. What it recognizes is unknown. Unique molecular identifiers were incorporated into the prepared TCRbeta library. MiXCR, run by TCRdb on the PCR reads, gives a single entry per CDR3 protein. Among roughly 160,000 distinct CDR3 sequences, around 10% were seen once, and the ten largest hold less than 15%. The data stem from a study of T-cell reconstitution after alpha-beta-depleted transplantation in children. Findings and caveats of the study: Several hundred expanded graft clones reportedly gave rise to the alpha-beta T cells present about two months after transplant.

Germline V lookup: CDR1 DFQATT, CDR2 SNEGSKA (reference sequence). The CDR3 is 14 residues long. After removal of 6 bases from V and 7 bases from J, the junction contained 9 bases not matched to a gene. The V call is TRBV20-1, the J call TRBJ1-6; 7 nucleotides line up with TRBD1. Sequenced here: PBMCs, sampled before TCRalphabeta/CD19-depleted stem cell transplant. This TCR was sampled from a boy between 2 and 10 years old with acute myeloid leukemia, due to receive a stem cell transplant. The CDR3 spells CSAKEGAGNSPLHF. The CDR3 DNA follows: TGCAGTGCGAAGGAGGGGGCCGGGAATTCACCCCTCCACTTT.